A selection of T cell receptor beta chains follows, all from one sample in a study of T cell responses to AZD1222 COVID-19 vaccine. Some clones are missing from TCRdb's copy, which holds only in-frame ones; the method was immunoSEQ multiplex PCR. The sample contains about 150,000 clones, 90% to 95% of which appear only once. The input for sequencing was peripheral blood, taken on day 0 of AZD1222 vaccination. These receptors came from an adult in good health. The CDR3 runs from the conserved cysteine through the conserved F or W. The D gene is left open where the match is weak. Size is stated for part of the rows, as once, few or many counts, or as a class when the clone is expanded.

.	.	TRBV7-9	TRBJ2-5	TGTGCCAGCAGCCCCGGGACGAGGGGAGACCAAGAGACCCAGTACTTC	CASSPGTRGDQETQYF
TRBD2	once	TRBV29-1	TRBJ2-3	TGCAGCGTTGAAAGTCCAGCGGGGGGGGCCCCGGGAATGAATACGCAGTATTTT	CSVESPAGGAPGMNTQYF
TRBD2	.	TRBV7-9	TRBJ2-3	TGTGCCAGCAGCCGTTATCTACTAGCGGATCCCACAGATACGCAGTATTTT	CASSRYLLADPTDTQYF
.	.	TRBV6-5	TRBJ1-1	TGTGCCAGCAGAATCGAGGTGAACACTGAAGCTTTCTTT	CASRIEVNTEAFF
TRBD1	.	TRBV2	TRBJ1-5	TGTGCCAGCAGTGTGTCAGGGGGCGGCCCCAATCAGCCCCAGCATTTT	CASSVSGGGPNQPQHF
.	.	TRBV29-1	TRBJ2-5	TGCAGCGTTGGATTTGGGGTACGGGAGACCCAGTACTTC	CSVGFGVRETQYF
.	.	TRBV4-3	TRBJ2-3	TGCGCCAGCAGCTATACATTGGGAGATACGCAGTATTTT	CASSYTLGDTQYF
.	.	TRBV6-5	TRBJ1-5	TGTGCCAGCAGATCCAGGGACTATAGCAATCAGCCCCAGCATTTT	CASRSRDYSNQPQHF
.	once	TRBV6-5	TRBJ2-7	TGTGCCAGCAGACTCGTGTCTTACGAGCAGTACTTC	CASRLVSYEQYF
.	once	TRBV5-5	TRBJ2-7	TGTGCCAGCAGTTCAGGGGTCCTCGTTATCGAGCAGTACTTC	CASSSGVLVIEQYF
.	.	TRBV9	TRBJ1-1	TGTGCCAGCAGCGTAGGCGACAGAGCAGAAGCTTTCTTT	CASSVGDRAEAFF
TRBD2	.	TRBV15	TRBJ2-1	TGTGCCACCAGCAGAGATTCCGGGAGGGAGCAGTTCTTC	CATSRDSGREQFF
.	.	TRBV6-5	TRBJ1-3	TGTGCCAGCAGTCCAAGGCCCGGGTCTGGAAACACCATATATTTT	CASSPRPGSGNTIYF
.	.	TRBV11-3	TRBJ2-1	TGTGCCAGCAGCTTATTGGCAGAGAGCAATGAGCAGTTCTTC	CASSLLAESNEQFF
.	.	TRBV12-5	TRBJ1-6	TGTGCTAGTGGTCCCGGGATGGCTCATTCACCCCTCCACTTT	CASGPGMAHSPLHF
.	.	TRBV30	TRBJ1-1	TGTGCCTGGAGTGCAACCACGCTGCCGATGAACACTGAAGCTTTCTTT	CAWSATTLPMNTEAFF